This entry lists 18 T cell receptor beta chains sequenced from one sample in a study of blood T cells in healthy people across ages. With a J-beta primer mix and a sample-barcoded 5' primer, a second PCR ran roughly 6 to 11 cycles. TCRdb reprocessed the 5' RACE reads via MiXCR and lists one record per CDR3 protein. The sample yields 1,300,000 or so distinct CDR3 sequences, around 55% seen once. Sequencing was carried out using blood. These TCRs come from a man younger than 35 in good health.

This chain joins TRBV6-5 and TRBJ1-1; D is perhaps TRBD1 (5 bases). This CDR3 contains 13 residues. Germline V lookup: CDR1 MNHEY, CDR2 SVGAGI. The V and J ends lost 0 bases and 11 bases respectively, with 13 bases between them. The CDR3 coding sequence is TGTGCCAGCAGTTACTCTATTGGGGGTTTGGCTTTCTTT. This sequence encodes CASSYSIGGLAFF.

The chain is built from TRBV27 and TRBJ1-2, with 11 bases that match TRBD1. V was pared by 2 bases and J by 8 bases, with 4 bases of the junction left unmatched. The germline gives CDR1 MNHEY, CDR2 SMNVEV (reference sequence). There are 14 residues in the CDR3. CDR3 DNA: TGTGCCAGCAGTTTAGGGACAGGGGGTTCGGGCTACACCTTC. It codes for CASSLGTGGSGYTF.

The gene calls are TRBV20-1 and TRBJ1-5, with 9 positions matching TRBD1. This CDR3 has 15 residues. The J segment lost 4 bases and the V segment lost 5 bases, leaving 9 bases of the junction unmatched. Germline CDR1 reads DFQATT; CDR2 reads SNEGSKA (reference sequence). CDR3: CSAYTPGTGNQPQHF. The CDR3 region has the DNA TGCAGTGCTTATACCCCCGGGACAGGGAATCAGCCCCAGCATTTT.

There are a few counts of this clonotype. In DNA form, the CDR3 reads TGTGCCAGCAGTGAATATGGGGGGCCCAGGTCCCAGTACTTC. Residues: CASSEYGGPRSQYF. This sequence joins TRBV25-1 and TRBJ2-5, with D possibly being TRBD1 or TRBD2 (6 bases each). Germline CDR1 and CDR2: MGHDK and SYGVNS. The ends were cut back, 0 bases at V and 9 bases at J, with 14 bases in the middle. The CDR3 sequence is 14 residues long.

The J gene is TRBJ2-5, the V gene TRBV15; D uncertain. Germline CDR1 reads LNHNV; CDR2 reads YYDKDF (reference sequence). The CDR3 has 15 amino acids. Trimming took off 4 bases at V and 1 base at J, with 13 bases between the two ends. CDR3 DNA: TGTGCCACCAGCAAACCCAGGCGGTCCCAAGAGACCCAGTACTTC. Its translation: CATSKPRRSQETQYF.

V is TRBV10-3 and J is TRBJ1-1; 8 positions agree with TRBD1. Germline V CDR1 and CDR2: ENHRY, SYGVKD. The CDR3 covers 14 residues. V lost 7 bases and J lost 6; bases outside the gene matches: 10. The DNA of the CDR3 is TGTGCCATCAATAATGGACAGGGAATCTCTGAAGCTTTCTTT. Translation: CAINNGQGISEAFF.

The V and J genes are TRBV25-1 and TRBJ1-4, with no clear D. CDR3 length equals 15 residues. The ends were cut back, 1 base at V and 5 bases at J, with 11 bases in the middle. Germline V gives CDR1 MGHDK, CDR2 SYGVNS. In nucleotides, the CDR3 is TGTGCCAGCAGTGAATCTCTGGGATCCAATGAAAAACTGTTTTTT. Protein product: CASSESLGSNEKLFF. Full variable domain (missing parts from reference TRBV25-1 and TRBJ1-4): EADIYQTPRYLVIGTGKKITLECSQTMGHDKMYWYQQDPGMELHLIHYSYGVNSTEKGDLSSESTVSRIRTEHFPLTLESARPSHTSQYLCASSESLGSNEKLFFGSGTQLSVL.

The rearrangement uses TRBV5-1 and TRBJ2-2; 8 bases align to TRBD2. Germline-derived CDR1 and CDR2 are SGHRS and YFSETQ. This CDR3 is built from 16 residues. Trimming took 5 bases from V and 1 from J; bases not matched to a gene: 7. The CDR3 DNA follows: TGCGCCAGCAGAGGAGCGGGAGATAGGAACACCGGGGAGCTGTTTTTT. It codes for CASRGAGDRNTGELFF.

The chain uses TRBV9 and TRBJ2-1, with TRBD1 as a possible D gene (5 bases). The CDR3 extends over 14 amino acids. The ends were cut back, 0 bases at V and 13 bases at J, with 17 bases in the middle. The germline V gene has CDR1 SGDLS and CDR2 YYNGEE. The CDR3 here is CASSVGQRTIQQFF. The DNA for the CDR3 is TGTGCCAGCAGCGTAGGACAGAGAACTATTCAACAGTTCTTC.

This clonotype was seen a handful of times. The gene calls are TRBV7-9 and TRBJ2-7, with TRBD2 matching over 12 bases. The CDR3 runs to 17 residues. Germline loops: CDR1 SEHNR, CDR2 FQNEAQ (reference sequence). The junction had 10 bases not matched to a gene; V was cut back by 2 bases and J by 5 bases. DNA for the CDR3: TGTGCCAGCAGCTTACGGCCGACTAGCGGGAGCTCAGACGAGCAGTACTTC. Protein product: CASSLRPTSGSSDEQYF.

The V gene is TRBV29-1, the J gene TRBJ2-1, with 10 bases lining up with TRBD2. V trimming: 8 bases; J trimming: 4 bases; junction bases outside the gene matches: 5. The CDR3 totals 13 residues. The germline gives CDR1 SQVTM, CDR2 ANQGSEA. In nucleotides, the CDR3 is TGCAGCATTGGAGCGGGGGGGTACAATGAGCAGTTCTTC. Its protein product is CSIGAGGYNEQFF.

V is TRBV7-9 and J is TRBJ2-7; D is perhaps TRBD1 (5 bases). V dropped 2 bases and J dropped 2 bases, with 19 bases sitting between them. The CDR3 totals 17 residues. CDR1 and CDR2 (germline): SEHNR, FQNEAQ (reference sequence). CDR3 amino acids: CASSLSSGRDNTYEQYF. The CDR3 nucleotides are TGTGCCAGCAGCTTATCCTCTGGCAGGGATAACACCTACGAGCAGTACTTC.

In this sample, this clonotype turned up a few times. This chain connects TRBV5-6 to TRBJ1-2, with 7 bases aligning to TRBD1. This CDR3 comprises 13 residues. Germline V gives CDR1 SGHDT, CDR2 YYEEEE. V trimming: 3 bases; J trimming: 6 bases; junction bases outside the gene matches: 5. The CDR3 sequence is CASSSGTANGYTF. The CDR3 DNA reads TGTGCCAGCAGCTCCGGGACAGCGAATGGCTACACCTTC. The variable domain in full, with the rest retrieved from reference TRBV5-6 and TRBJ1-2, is DAGVTQSPTHLIKTRGQQVTLRCSPKSGHDTVSWYQQALGQGPQFIFQYYEEEERQRGNFPDRFSGHQFPNYSSELNVNALLLGDSALYLCASSSGTANGYTFGSGTRLTVV.

CDR3 protein: CASSEEQGTNEQFF. For the CDR3, the DNA is TGCGCCAGCAGCGAAGAACAGGGAACCAATGAGCAGTTCTTC. This rearrangement joins TRBV5-1 to TRBJ2-1; a weak D match, TRBD1 (6 bases). Trimming stripped 4 bases from V and 6 bases from J, with 14 bases between. Germline V gives CDR1 SGHRS, CDR2 YFSETQ. This CDR3 has 14 amino acids.

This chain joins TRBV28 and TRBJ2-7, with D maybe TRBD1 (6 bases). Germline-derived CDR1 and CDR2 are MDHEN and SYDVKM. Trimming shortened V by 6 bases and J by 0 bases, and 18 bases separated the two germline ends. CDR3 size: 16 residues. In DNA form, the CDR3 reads TGTGCCAGCAGCTCCATGCGGGTGGACAGCTCCTACGAGCAGTACTTC. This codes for CASSSMRVDSSYEQYF.

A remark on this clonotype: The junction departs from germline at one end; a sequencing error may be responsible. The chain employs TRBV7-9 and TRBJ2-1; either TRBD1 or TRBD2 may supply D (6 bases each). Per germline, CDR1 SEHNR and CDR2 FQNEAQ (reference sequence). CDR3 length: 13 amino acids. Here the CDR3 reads CAGQTSRLNEQFF. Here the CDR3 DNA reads TGCGCCGGACAGACTAGTAGGCTCAATGAGCAGTTCTTC.

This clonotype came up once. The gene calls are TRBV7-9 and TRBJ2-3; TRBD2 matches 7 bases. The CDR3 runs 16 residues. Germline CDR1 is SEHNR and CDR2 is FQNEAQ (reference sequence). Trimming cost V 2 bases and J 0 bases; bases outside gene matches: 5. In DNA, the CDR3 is TGTGCCAGCAGCTTATTGGGGGGGACTAGCACAGATACGCAGTATTTT. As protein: CASSLLGGTSTDTQYF.

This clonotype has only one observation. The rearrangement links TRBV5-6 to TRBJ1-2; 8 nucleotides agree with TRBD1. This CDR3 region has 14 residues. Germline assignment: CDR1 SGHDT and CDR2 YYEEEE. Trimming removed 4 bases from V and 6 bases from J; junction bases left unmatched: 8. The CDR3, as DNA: TGTGCCAGCAGCCTTGGCAGGGGGCTCAATGGCTACACCTTC. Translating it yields CASSLGRGLNGYTF.